These 21 T cell receptor beta chains were sequenced from one sample in a study of T cell responses to AZD1222 COVID-19 vaccine. Libraries were prepared by immunoSEQ multiplex PCR; TCRdb keeps only in-frame clonotypes and omits some of them. This table holds around 130,000 clones, more than 70% found once. Sequencing used peripheral blood, obtained on day 0 of AZD1222 vaccination. The receptors come from an adult in good health.

The CDR3 loop reads CASSTGTVLHEQFF. For the CDR3, the DNA is TGTGCCAGCAGCACCGGGACGGTTCTTCATGAGCAGTTCTTC. The V and J genes are TRBV7-9 and TRBJ2-1, with D tentatively TRBD1 or TRBD2 (5 bases each). V gave up 5 bases and J gave up 8 bases, with 16 bases separating them. The germline gives CDR1 SEHNR, CDR2 FQNEAQ (reference sequence). This CDR3 is built from 14 residues.

This clone was observed once. The gene calls are TRBV7-9 and TRBJ1-2, with D unclear. This CDR3 has 12 amino acids. Germline CDR1 is SEHNR and CDR2 is FQNEAQ (reference sequence). The V gene lost 5 bases and the J gene lost 3 bases, with 7 bases spanning the gap. CDR3 in amino acids: CASSSSDYGYTF. CDR3 coding DNA: TGTGCCAGCAGCAGCTCTGACTATGGCTACACCTTC.

The chain combines TRBV27 with TRBJ1-2; 8 bases agree with TRBD1. Germline-derived CDR1 and CDR2 are MNHEY and SMNVEV (reference sequence). With 7 bases clipped from V and 0 bases from J, the junction kept 7 bases outside the gene matches. The CDR3 totals 15 residues. The CDR3 sequence is CASTPMGQANYGYTF. DNA of the CDR3: TGTGCCAGCACCCCTATGGGACAGGCTAACTATGGCTACACCTTC.

This sequence joins TRBV27 and TRBJ1-4; a weak D match, TRBD1 (5 bases). Germline CDR1 is MNHEY and CDR2 is SMNVEV (reference sequence). Trimming pared 8 bases from V and 5 bases from J, leaving 21 bases between. This CDR3 contains 16 residues. As DNA, the CDR3 is TGTGCCAGCGGTAAAGCGGCAGGGATGGGAAATGAAAAACTGTTTTTT. Residues: CASGKAAGMGNEKLFF.

The chain employs TRBV30 and TRBJ2-7; D not certain. Deletions cut 2 bases from V and 2 bases from J, with 7 bases between. Germline CDR1 and CDR2: GTSNPN and SVGIG (reference sequence). The CDR3 extends over 12 amino acids. The CDR3 DNA follows: TGTGCCTGGAGTCCCTCTCCCTACGAGCAGTACTTC. The encoded protein is CAWSPSPYEQYF.

This clone has more than one count but fewer than ten. The rearrangement links TRBV5-5 to TRBJ2-5; 10 positions match TRBD2. Unmatched junction bases numbered 14, after V lost 1 base and J lost 5 bases. Germline values: CDR1 SGHKS, CDR2 YYEKEE (reference sequence). The length of the CDR3 is 18 residues. In DNA form, the CDR3 reads TGTGCCAGCAGCTTGAGGTCTAGCGGGAGCCCTGGGCGGGAGACCCAGTACTTC. Translating gives CASSLRSSGSPGRETQYF.

V gene TRBV11-2 combines with J gene TRBJ2-2; tentatively, D is TRBD2 (6 bases). The CDR3 spans 17 residues. Germline V lookup: CDR1 SGHAT, CDR2 FQNNGV. Trimming cost V 7 bases and J 4 bases, with 22 bases left between them. The CDR3 nucleotides are TGTGCCAGCACCTCCCTATATGGGGGGTCGGCCACCGGGGAGCTGTTTTTT. This codes for CASTSLYGGSATGELFF.

Of note for this clone: This same CDR3 is encoded by further DNA sequences in the sample. The chain has TRBV19 and TRBJ1-1, with 8 bases aligning to TRBD1. The CDR3 has 16 residues. V dropped 4 bases and J dropped 0; count of bases not matched to a gene: 7. Germline lookup yields CDR1 LNHDA and CDR2 SQIVND (reference sequence). The CDR3 sequence: CASSTRQGSMNTEAFF. CDR3 nucleotides: TGTGCCAGTAGTACTCGACAGGGGTCAATGAACACTGAAGCTTTCTTT.

The chain carries TRBV19 and TRBJ2-3; 11 bases align to TRBD1. CDR1 LNHDA and CDR2 SQIVND come from the germline V gene (reference sequence). The CDR3 sequence is 14 residues long. The V segment lost 6 bases and the J segment 1 base; nucleotides outside the gene matches: 0. The CDR3 sequence: CASRGQGGTDTQYF. The DNA of the CDR3 is TGTGCCAGTAGGGGACAGGGGGGCACAGATACGCAGTATTTT.

J is TRBJ2-7 and V is TRBV28; 11 bases are shared with TRBD2. The CDR3 is made up of 16 amino acids. The V segment lost 2 bases and the J segment 6 bases; nucleotides outside the gene matches: 9. Germline loops: CDR1 MDHEN, CDR2 SYDVKM. The CDR3 DNA sequence: TGTGCCAGCAGTTTAGGTAGCGGGAGGGCGAGAGGCGAGCAGTACTTC. Translation gives CASSLGSGRARGEQYF. The full variable domain, with the rest looked up from reference TRBV28 and TRBJ2-7, is DVKVTQSSRYLVKRTGEKVFLECVQDMDHENMFWYRQDPGLGLRLIYFSYDVKMKEKGDIPEGYSVSREKKERFSLILESASTNQTSMYLCASSLGSGRARGEQYFGPGTRLTVT.

This chain connects TRBV6-6 to TRBJ2-7; 10 nucleotides line up with TRBD1. CDR3 length: 15 residues. Per germline, CDR1 MNHNY and CDR2 SVGAGI (reference sequence). V was clipped by 6 bases and J by 4 bases; unmatched bases: 9. Here the CDR3 DNA reads TGTGCCAGCAGCTCACCCGGGACAGGGGTTTACGAGCAGTACTTC. Its translation: CASSSPGTGVYEQYF.

The chain joins TRBV7-2 to TRBJ2-4; D unresolved. There are 19 residues in the CDR3. The V end was cut by 1 base, the J end by 2 bases, with 21 bases between. The germline gives CDR1 SGHTA, CDR2 FQGNSA. The CDR3 DNA reads TGTGCCAGCAGCTTAGGACCCGATCGGCTCCTAGGATCCAAAAACATTCAGTACTTC. Its translation: CASSLGPDRLLGSKNIQYF.

V usage is TRBV5-4 and J usage is TRBJ1-3; 10 nucleotides match TRBD1. V lost 7 bases, J lost 6 bases, and 7 bases stayed unmatched. Germline V gives CDR1 SGHNT, CDR2 YYREEE (reference sequence). This CDR3 comprises 14 residues. CDR3 sequence: CASSRQGAQNTIYF. The DNA for the CDR3 is TGTGCCAGCTCTAGACAGGGGGCGCAAAACACCATATATTTT.

This clone was detected a few times. CDR3 loop: CASSRDRANSYEQYF. The CDR3 DNA is TGTGCCAGCAGCAGGGACAGGGCAAACTCCTACGAGCAGTACTTC. This chain links TRBV6-5 with TRBJ2-7; 9 nucleotides line up with TRBD1. Germline lookup yields CDR1 MNHEY and CDR2 SVGAGI. Unmatched junction bases numbered 6, after V lost 6 bases and J lost 0 bases. The length of the CDR3 is 15 residues.

The V and J genes are TRBV7-9 and TRBJ1-2; maybe TRBD1 (5 bases). Trimming left V 3 bases short and J 7 bases short, with 12 bases between. Germline V CDR1 and CDR2: SEHNR, FQNEAQ (reference sequence). The CDR3 is made up of 13 amino acids. The chain's CDR3 is CASSFGGGGGYTF. The CDR3 DNA is TGTGCCAGCAGCTTCGGTGGGGGTGGTGGCTACACCTTC.

This chain joins TRBV5-4 and TRBJ1-2; no firm D call. Germline-derived CDR1 and CDR2 are SGHNT and YYREEE (reference sequence). Trimming cost V 3 bases and J 5 bases, with 14 bases left between them. The CDR3 covers 14 residues. The CDR3 bases are TGTGCCAGCAGCTCCGGGGTGGATTTTTATGGCTACACCTTC. Amino acids: CASSSGVDFYGYTF.

V is TRBV12-3 or TRBV12-4 and J is TRBJ1-6, with D tentatively TRBD1 (5 bases). V was trimmed by 5 bases and J by 12 bases, leaving 11 bases between them. The CDR3 contains 12 residues. For the CDR3, the DNA is TGTGCCAGCAGTCCCCAGGGAGGACCCCTCCACTTT. It specifies CASSPQGGPLHF.

This clone was seen more than once but under ten times. The rearrangement uses TRBV27 and TRBJ2-1; D might be TRBD1 (6 bases). Looked up from germline, CDR1 is MNHEY and CDR2 is SMNVEV (reference sequence). The CDR3 runs 15 residues. V was cut by 7 bases and J by 0 bases, with 13 bases left in between. CDR3 residues: CASTNWTDSYNEQFF. CDR3 bases: TGTGCCAGCACCAATTGGACAGACTCCTACAATGAGCAGTTCTTC.

J is TRBJ2-1 and V is TRBV5-1; D is possibly TRBD1 (6 bases). V lost 7 bases and J lost 3, with 20 bases in between. The CDR3 loop spans 16 amino acids. Germline loops: CDR1 SGHRS, CDR2 YFSETQ. The CDR3 nucleotides are TGCGCCAGCCGAAGAGTAGGCGGACAGCACTACAATGAGCAGTTCTTC. Protein product: CASRRVGGQHYNEQFF.

This clone was observed a handful of times. This chain links TRBV5-5 with TRBJ1-2, with a weak D call TRBD1 (5 bases). The V gene's germline CDR1 is SGHKS and CDR2 YYEKEE (reference sequence). V lost 5 bases to trimming and J lost 3 bases, with 11 bases between them. This CDR3 has 13 amino acids. The CDR3 region has the DNA TGTGCCAGCAGGTTACAGGAAGACTATGGCTACACCTTC. This encodes CASRLQEDYGYTF.

This sequence joins TRBV7-9 and TRBJ1-2; TRBD1 might be the D (6 bases). The germline V gene has CDR1 SEHNR and CDR2 FQNEAQ (reference sequence). The germline V and J ends were trimmed by 7 bases and 3 bases, with 9 bases remaining between them. This CDR3 has 12 amino acids. The CDR3 nucleotides are TGTGCCAGCACACAGGGCGACTATGGCTACACCTTC. It yields the protein CASTQGDYGYTF.